This passage covers 24 T cell receptor beta chains from one sample sequenced in a study of T cell repertoires in cytomegalovirus infection. Each CDR3 protein gets one entry after TCRdb re-called the reads with MiXCR. The table has 450,000 to 550,000 distinct CDR3 sequences, 16% seen once. Sample: CD8+ T cells from PBMCs. The receptor set was obtained from a human donor in good health (CMV status not recorded). Some clones in this sample may be carry-over from other donors' samples.

This clonotype was picked up a small number of times. The CDR3, as DNA: TGCGCCAGCAGCCACGGACAGGGGGCCCACTACGAGCAGTACTTC. Translation: CASSHGQGAHYEQYF. The rearrangement uses TRBV4-1 and TRBJ2-7, with 11 bases that match TRBD1. The length of the CDR3 is 15 residues. V trimming: 3 bases; J trimming: 3 bases; junction bases outside the gene matches: 4. Germline loops: CDR1 MGHRA, CDR2 YSYEKL.

The chain has TRBV19 and TRBJ1-5, with 8 bases aligning to TRBD1. There are 18 residues in the CDR3. The V gene's germline CDR1 is LNHDA and CDR2 SQIVND (reference sequence). J lost 3 bases, V lost 5 bases, and 15 bases had no gene match. Written as DNA, the CDR3 is TGTGCCAGTAGTCCCGAACTTGACAGGGGCCTCCCCAATCAGCCCCAGCATTTT. It specifies CASSPELDRGLPNQPQHF.

The chain uses TRBV5-1 and TRBJ1-1; a weak D match, TRBD1 (5 bases). Germline V lookup: CDR1 SGHRS, CDR2 YFSETQ. V was cut by 0 bases and J by 6 bases, with 9 bases left in between. CDR3 length: 13 residues. The CDR3 DNA reads TGCGCCAGCAGCTTGGAATTAGGGGCTGAAGCTTTCTTT. Protein: CASSLELGAEAFF.

This chain links TRBV3-1 with TRBJ2-2; D is unresolved. There are 13 residues in the CDR3. V lost 3 bases and J lost 6, with 8 bases in between. Germline-derived CDR1 and CDR2 are LGHDT and YNNKEL (reference sequence). CDR3 sequence: CASSQDWAGELFF. The CDR3 region has the DNA TGTGCCAGCAGCCAGGATTGGGCCGGGGAGCTGTTTTTT.

This clonotype was found many times. The chain uses TRBV7-9 and TRBJ1-2; possibly TRBD1 for D (5 bases). V shed 6 bases and J shed 9 bases, with 17 bases lying between them. This CDR3 has 13 amino acids. Germline CDR1 is SEHNR and CDR2 is FQNEAQ (reference sequence). Here the CDR3 DNA reads TGTGCCAGCAGTACGGGACGTCGCACGAGCTACACCTTC. Amino acid sequence: CASSTGRRTSYTF. Drawing the rest from reference TRBV7-9 and TRBJ1-2, the complete variable domain is DTGVSQNPRHKITKRGQNVTFRCDPISEHNRLYWYRQTLGQGPEFLTYFQNEAQLEKSRLLSDRFSAERPKGSFSTLEIQRTEQGDSAMYLCASSTGRRTSYTFGSGTRLTVV.

This clonotype appeared many times. The chain couples TRBV7-3 to TRBJ1-1, with D uncertain. V lost 5 bases and J lost 0, with 10 bases in between. The CDR3 totals 14 residues. Looked up from germline, CDR1 is SGHTA and CDR2 is FQGTGA. This chain's CDR3 is CASSPTAMNTEAFF. The CDR3 nucleotides are TGTGCCAGCAGCCCAACGGCTATGAACACTGAAGCTTTCTTT.

This clonotype was seen ten or more times. The CDR3 sequence: CASSSPLLAGGKNEQFF. The CDR3 nucleotides read TGTGCCAGCAGCTCACCACTACTAGCGGGGGGAAAGAATGAGCAGTTCTTC. This chain joins TRBV7-9 and TRBJ2-1; 12 bases match TRBD2. CDR3 size: 17 residues. V gave up 4 bases and J gave up 7 bases; unmatched junction bases: 11. The germline V gene encodes CDR1 SEHNR and CDR2 FQNEAQ (reference sequence).

This clonotype was counted a few times. The chain is built from TRBV11-2 and TRBJ2-7; perhaps D is TRBD1 or TRBD2 (5 bases each). Between the trimmed V and J ends, which lost 4 bases and 2 bases, there was a span of 18 bases. CDR1 is SGHAT, CDR2 FQNNGV, per germline. This CDR3 is built from 16 residues. CDR3 amino acids: CASSSEGQGRTYEQYF. The CDR3 DNA reads as TGTGCCAGCAGCTCTGAGGGCCAGGGCCGGACCTACGAGCAGTACTTC.

This clonotype has just a few counts. This chain uses TRBV20-1 with TRBJ2-2; either TRBD1 or TRBD2 may fit D (5 bases each). CDR3 size: 15 residues. Germline CDR1 and CDR2: DFQATT and SNEGSKA (reference sequence). Trimming took off 2 bases at V and 4 bases at J, with 14 bases between the two ends. The CDR3 region is CSARPQEASTGELFF. The CDR3 DNA is TGCAGTGCTAGACCACAGGAGGCGAGCACCGGGGAGCTGTTTTTT.

This clonotype was picked up a small number of times. The genes are TRBV4-1 and TRBJ1-1; D is perhaps TRBD1 (6 bases). CDR1 is MGHRA, CDR2 YSYEKL, per germline. V gave up 1 base and J gave up 0 bases, with 12 bases separating them. The CDR3 has 16 amino acids. CDR3 DNA sequence: TGCGCCAGCAGCCAAGTACCGGGACAAGTGAACACTGAAGCTTTCTTT. It codes for CASSQVPGQVNTEAFF.

This clonotype has a handful of counts. The V gene is TRBV9, the J gene TRBJ1-1, with D hard to call. This CDR3 spans 15 amino acids. Germline V gives CDR1 SGDLS, CDR2 YYNGEE. V lost 4 bases to trimming and J lost 2 bases, with 15 bases between them. The CDR3 DNA follows: TGTGCCAGCAGCCTTACCTCGGGTTTAAACACTGAAGCTTTCTTT. The encoded protein is CASSLTSGLNTEAFF.

This clonotype was seen a handful of times. V is TRBV2 and J is TRBJ2-3, with 10 nucleotides matching TRBD1. In germline, CDR1 is SNHLY, CDR2 FYNNEI. CDR3 size: 17 residues. V dropped 1 base and J dropped 5; count of bases not matched to a gene: 9. As DNA, the CDR3 is TGTGCCAGCAGTGAAGGGTTGACAGGGGGCCATATAGATACGCAGTATTTT. It encodes CASSEGLTGGHIDTQYF.

About this clonotype itself: This may come from a read error, since a much larger clone is one base off. V gene TRBV12-3 or TRBV12-4 combines with J gene TRBJ1-1; D may be TRBD1 (5 bases). The CDR3 runs to 15 residues. The ends were cut back, 6 bases at V and 5 bases at J, with 19 bases in the middle. The CDR3: CASSPLAWGKTEAFF. The CDR3 DNA sequence: TGTGCCAGCAGCCCCCTCGCTTGGGGGAAAACTGAAGCTTTCTTT.

This clonotype was seen many times. This rearrangement joins TRBV20-1 to TRBJ2-7; no clear D gene. Germline CDR1 DFQATT, CDR2 SNEGSKA (reference sequence). This CDR3 has 14 amino acids. V was pared by 4 bases and J by 1 base, with 14 bases between. DNA for the CDR3: TGCAGTGCTACCCCCAACGTGGGGTCCTACGAGCAGTACTTC. Its translation: CSATPNVGSYEQYF.

This clonotype was counted many times. The rearrangement uses TRBV7-8 and TRBJ1-1, with 9 bases identical to TRBD1. The trim removed 5 bases at V and 4 bases at J, leaving 8 bases unmatched. Looked up from germline, CDR1 is SGHVS and CDR2 is FQNEAQ. CDR3 length: 15 residues. The CDR3 region is CASSRNRDRATEAFF. As DNA, the CDR3 is TGTGCCAGCAGCCGAAACCGGGACAGGGCCACTGAAGCTTTCTTT.

This clonotype was detected ten times or more. The chain is built from TRBV28 and TRBJ1-1; weak D call: TRBD1 (6 bases). CDR3 length: 18 amino acids. The V end lost 5 bases, the J end lost 0 bases, and 22 bases lay between the germline ends. The germline gives CDR1 MDHEN, CDR2 SYDVKM. The CDR3 DNA reads TGTGCCAGCAGTCCCACGCGGTTTCAGGGGATGTTGAACACTGAAGCTTTCTTT. Its protein is CASSPTRFQGMLNTEAFF.

The chain has TRBV12-3 or TRBV12-4 and TRBJ2-1; 7 nucleotides line up with TRBD2. This CDR3 has 14 amino acids. J gave up 9 bases and V 3 bases, and 8 bases lay outside the gene matches. As DNA, the CDR3 is TGTGCCAGCAGTTTCGGCGGGAGCGCGGGTGAGCAGTTCTTC. This translates into CASSFGGSAGEQFF.

This clonotype has just a few counts. CDR3 bases: TGTGCCAGCACTCCCGCCAAAGACAGCAATGAGCAGTTCTTC. Protein product: CASTPAKDSNEQFF. This rearrangement joins TRBV7-9 to TRBJ2-1; the D gene is possibly TRBD1 (5 bases). Per the germline V gene, CDR1 is SEHNR and CDR2 is FQNEAQ (reference sequence). The CDR3 spans 14 residues. Trimming pared 7 bases from V and 6 bases from J, leaving 16 bases between.

This clonotype was observed a single time. A read error may account for a junction end that differs from germline. This chain uses TRBV27 with TRBJ2-7; a weak D match, TRBD2 (6 bases). The CDR3 is made up of 13 amino acids. Germline V gene data show CDR1 as MNHEY and CDR2 as SMNVEV (reference sequence). In DNA, the CDR3 is TGTGTCAGCAGTTCCGGGGGAGCGTACGAGCAGTACTTC. This gives the protein CVSSSGGAYEQYF.

This clonotype was seen at least ten times. CDR3 region: CASSRHEGIHEQYF. CDR3 nucleotides: TGTGCCAGCAGCCGACATGAGGGTATCCACGAGCAGTACTTC. The chain links TRBV14 to TRBJ2-7; a possible D gene is TRBD2 (5 bases). Germline CDR1 is SGHDN and CDR2 is FVKESK. Between the trimmed V and J ends, which lost 4 bases and 5 bases, there was a span of 15 bases. The CDR3 extends over 14 amino acids.

The sample holds many counts of this clonotype. The chain links TRBV28 to TRBJ2-1, with TRBD2 matching 7 bases. The junction had 21 bases not matched to a gene; V was cut back by 5 bases and J by 8 bases. This CDR3 comprises 18 residues. Germline-derived CDR1 and CDR2 are MDHEN and SYDVKM. The CDR3 coding sequence is TGTGCCAGCAGTACATTATGGGGTGTCGGCGGGAGCGAAGATGAGCAGTTCTTC. Encoded protein: CASSTLWGVGGSEDEQFF. Based on the CDR3 plus reference TRBV28 and TRBJ2-1, the full variable domain is DVKVTQSSRYLVKRTGEKVFLECVQDMDHENMFWYRQDPGLGLRLIYFSYDVKMKEKGDIPEGYSVSREKKERFSLILESASTNQTSMYLCASSTLWGVGGSEDEQFFGPGTRLTVL.

In regard to this clonotype: A much larger clone differs by one base, so this may be a read error. This chain uses TRBV6-5 with TRBJ2-7; possibly TRBD2 for D (5 bases). Per the germline V gene, CDR1 is MNHEY and CDR2 is SVGAGI. The CDR3 runs to 13 residues. The CDR3 loop is CASRRRGSYEKYF. CDR3 DNA sequence: TGTGCCAGCAGACGACGCGGGTCCTACGAGAAGTACTTC.

A few counts support this clonotype. J is TRBJ2-1 and V is TRBV9; D ambiguous. Germline CDR1 reads SGDLS; CDR2 reads YYNGEE. The CDR3 covers 17 residues. Trimming left V 0 bases short and J 0 bases short, with 13 bases between. The CDR3 is CASSVAGHPSSYNEQFF. The CDR3 DNA is TGTGCCAGCAGCGTAGCGGGCCACCCGAGCTCCTACAATGAGCAGTTCTTC.

The chain is built from TRBV28 and TRBJ2-1; 9 positions match TRBD1. The CDR3 has 15 amino acids. With V trimmed by 2 bases and J by 9 bases, 8 bases remained unmatched. CDR1 and CDR2 from the germline V gene are MDHEN and SYDVKM. This chain's CDR3 is CASSLPSGQGIEQFF. In DNA, the CDR3 is TGTGCCAGCAGTTTACCCTCAGGACAGGGGATTGAGCAGTTCTTC. Full variable domain (rest looked up from reference TRBV28 and TRBJ2-1): DVKVTQSSRYLVKRTGEKVFLECVQDMDHENMFWYRQDPGLGLRLIYFSYDVKMKEKGDIPEGYSVSREKKERFSLILESASTNQTSMYLCASSLPSGQGIEQFFGPGTRLTVL.